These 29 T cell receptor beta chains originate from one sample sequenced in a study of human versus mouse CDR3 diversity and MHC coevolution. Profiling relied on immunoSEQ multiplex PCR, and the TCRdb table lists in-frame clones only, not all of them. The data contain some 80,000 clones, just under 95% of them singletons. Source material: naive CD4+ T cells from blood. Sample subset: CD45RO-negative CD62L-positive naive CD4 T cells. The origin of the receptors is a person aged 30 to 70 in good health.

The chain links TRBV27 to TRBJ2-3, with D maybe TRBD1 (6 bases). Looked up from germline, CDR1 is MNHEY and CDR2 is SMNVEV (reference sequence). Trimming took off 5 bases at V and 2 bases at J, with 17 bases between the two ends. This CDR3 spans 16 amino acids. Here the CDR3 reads CASSTFSGQLTDTQYF. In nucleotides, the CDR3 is TGTGCCAGCAGTACATTCTCTGGACAGCTCACAGATACGCAGTATTTT.

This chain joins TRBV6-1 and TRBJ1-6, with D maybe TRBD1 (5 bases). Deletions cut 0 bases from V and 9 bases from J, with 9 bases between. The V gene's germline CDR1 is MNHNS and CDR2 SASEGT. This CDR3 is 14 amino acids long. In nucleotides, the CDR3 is TGTGCCAGCAGTGAAGCTTCGACAGTTTCACCCCTCCACTTT. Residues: CASSEASTVSPLHF.

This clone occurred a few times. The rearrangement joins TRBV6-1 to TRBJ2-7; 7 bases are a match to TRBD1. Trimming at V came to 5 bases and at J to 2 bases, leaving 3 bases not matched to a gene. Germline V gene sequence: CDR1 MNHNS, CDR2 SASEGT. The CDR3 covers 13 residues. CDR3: CASSRDRAYEQYF. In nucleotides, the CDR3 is TGTGCCAGCAGTCGCGACAGGGCCTACGAGCAGTACTTC.

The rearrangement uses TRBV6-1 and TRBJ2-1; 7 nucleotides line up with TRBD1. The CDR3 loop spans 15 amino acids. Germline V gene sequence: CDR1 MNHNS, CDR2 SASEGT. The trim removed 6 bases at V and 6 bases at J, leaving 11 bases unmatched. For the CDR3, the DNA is TGTGCCAGCAGCCCCGGGACAGCTCTAATCAATGAGCAGTTCTTC. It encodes CASSPGTALINEQFF.

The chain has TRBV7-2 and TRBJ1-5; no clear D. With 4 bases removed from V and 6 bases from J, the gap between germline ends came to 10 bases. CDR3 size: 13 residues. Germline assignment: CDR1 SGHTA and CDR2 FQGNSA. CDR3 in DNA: TGTGCCAGCAGCTCGACGAGGGTTCAGCCCCAGCATTTT. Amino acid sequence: CASSSTRVQPQHF.

CDR3 in DNA: TGTGCCAGCTCACGAGGGCAAGAGACCCAGTACTTC. Translating it yields CASSRGQETQYF. The chain couples TRBV18 to TRBJ2-5, with a weak D call TRBD2 (5 bases). Trimming took off 4 bases at V and 2 bases at J, with 5 bases between the two ends. The CDR3 runs 12 residues. CDR1 and CDR2 (germline): KGHSH, LQKENI.

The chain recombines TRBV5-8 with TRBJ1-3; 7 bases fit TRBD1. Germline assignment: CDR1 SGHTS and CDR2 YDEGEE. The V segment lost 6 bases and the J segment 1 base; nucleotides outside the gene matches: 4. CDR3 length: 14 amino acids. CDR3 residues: CASNKQGSGNTIYF. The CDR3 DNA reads TGTGCCAGCAACAAACAGGGGTCTGGAAACACCATATATTTT.

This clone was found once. CDR3 amino acids: CASSLEGLGDTQYF. CDR3 bases: TGCGCCAGCAGCTTGGAAGGATTGGGCGATACGCAGTATTTT. This chain links TRBV5-1 with TRBJ2-3; no reliable D call. Trimming removed 0 bases at V and 6 bases at J, with 11 bases between. The CDR3 consists of 14 residues. CDR1 is SGHRS and CDR2 is YFSETQ in the germline V gene.

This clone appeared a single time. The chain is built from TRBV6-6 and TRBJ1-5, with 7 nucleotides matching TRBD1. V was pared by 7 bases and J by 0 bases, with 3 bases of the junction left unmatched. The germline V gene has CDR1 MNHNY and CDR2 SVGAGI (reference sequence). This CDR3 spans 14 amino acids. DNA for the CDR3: TGTGCCAGCATCGGACAGGTTAGCAATCAGCCCCAGCATTTT. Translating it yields CASIGQVSNQPQHF.

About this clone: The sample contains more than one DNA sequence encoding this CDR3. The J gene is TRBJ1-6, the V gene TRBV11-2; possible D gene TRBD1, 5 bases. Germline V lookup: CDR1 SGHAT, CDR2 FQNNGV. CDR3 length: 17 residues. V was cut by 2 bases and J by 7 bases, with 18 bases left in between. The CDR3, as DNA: TGTGCCAGCAGCTTAAGGGGACTTGGGGCCGCCAATTCACCCCTCCACTTT. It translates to CASSLRGLGAANSPLHF.

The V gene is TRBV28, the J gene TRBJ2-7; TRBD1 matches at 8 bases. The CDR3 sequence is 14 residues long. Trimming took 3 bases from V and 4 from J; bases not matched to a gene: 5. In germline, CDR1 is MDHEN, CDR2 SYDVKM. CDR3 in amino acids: CASSFADRGYEQYF. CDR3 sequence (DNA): TGTGCCAGCAGTTTTGCAGACAGGGGTTACGAGCAGTACTTC.

The CDR3 loop is CASSQGAALAGNTDTQYF. CDR3 DNA: TGCGCCAGCAGCCAAGGGGCCGCGCTAGCGGGAAACACAGATACGCAGTATTTT. The chain has TRBV4-1 and TRBJ2-3; 9 bases are shared with TRBD2. The length of the CDR3 is 18 residues. The germline gives CDR1 MGHRA, CDR2 YSYEKL. The V and J ends lost 1 base and 2 bases, in that order; junction bases with no gene match: 10.

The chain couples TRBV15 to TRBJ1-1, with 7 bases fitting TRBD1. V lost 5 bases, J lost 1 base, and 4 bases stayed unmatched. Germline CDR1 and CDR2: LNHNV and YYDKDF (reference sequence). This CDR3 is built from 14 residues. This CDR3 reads CATSVRDRNTEAFF. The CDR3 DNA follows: TGTGCCACCAGCGTCCGGGACAGGAACACTGAAGCTTTCTTT.

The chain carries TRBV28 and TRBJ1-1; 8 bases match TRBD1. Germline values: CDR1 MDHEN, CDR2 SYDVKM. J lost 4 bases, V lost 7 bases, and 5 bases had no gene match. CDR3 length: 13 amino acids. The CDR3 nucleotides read TGTGCCAGCACTTGGACAGGGAGCACTGAAGCTTTCTTT. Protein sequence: CASTWTGSTEAFF.

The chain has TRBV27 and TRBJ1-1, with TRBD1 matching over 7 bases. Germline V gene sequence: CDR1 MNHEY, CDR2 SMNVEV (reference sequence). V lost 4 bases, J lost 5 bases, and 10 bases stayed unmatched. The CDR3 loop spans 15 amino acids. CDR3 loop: CASSSRKGARTEAFF. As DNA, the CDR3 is TGTGCCAGCAGTTCCCGGAAGGGGGCTCGTACTGAAGCTTTCTTT.

The CDR3 loop reads CASSPSGETQYF. CDR3 DNA sequence: TGTGCCAGCTCACCATCAGGGGAGACCCAGTACTTC. The rearrangement links TRBV18 to TRBJ2-5, with a possible D match to TRBD1 (5 bases). V was trimmed by 2 bases and J by 5 bases, leaving 6 bases between them. The CDR3 runs 12 residues. Germline V CDR1 and CDR2: KGHSH, LQKENI.

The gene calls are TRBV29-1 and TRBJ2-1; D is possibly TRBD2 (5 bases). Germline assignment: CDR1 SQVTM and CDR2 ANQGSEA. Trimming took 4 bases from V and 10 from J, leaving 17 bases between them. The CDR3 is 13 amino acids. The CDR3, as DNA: TGCAGCGTTGGCCTGATGTCCGGGATCGAGCAGTTCTTC. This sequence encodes CSVGLMSGIEQFF.

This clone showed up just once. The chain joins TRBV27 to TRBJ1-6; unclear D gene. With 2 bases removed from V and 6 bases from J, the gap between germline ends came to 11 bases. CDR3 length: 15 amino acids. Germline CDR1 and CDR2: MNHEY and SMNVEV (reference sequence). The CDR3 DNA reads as TGTGCCAGCAGTTTAATAGCCGGTGTTAATTCACCCCTCCACTTT. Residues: CASSLIAGVNSPLHF.

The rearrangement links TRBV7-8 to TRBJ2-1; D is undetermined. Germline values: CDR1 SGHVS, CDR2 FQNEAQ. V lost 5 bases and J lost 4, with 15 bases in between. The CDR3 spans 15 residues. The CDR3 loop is CASSPLGLAYNEQFF. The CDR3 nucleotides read TGTGCCAGCAGCCCCCTTGGGTTAGCATACAATGAGCAGTTCTTC.

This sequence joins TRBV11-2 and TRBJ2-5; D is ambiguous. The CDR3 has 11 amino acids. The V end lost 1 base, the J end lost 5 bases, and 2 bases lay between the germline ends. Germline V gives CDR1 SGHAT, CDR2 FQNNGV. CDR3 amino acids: CASSLAETQYF. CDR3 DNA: TGTGCCAGCAGCTTAGCTGAGACCCAGTACTTC.

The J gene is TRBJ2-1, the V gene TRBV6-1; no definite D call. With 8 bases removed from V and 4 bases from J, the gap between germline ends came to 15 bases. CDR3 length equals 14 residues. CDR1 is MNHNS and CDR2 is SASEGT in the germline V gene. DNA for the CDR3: TGTGCCAGCGCCCGTGACTCCGGATACAATGAGCAGTTCTTC. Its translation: CASARDSGYNEQFF.

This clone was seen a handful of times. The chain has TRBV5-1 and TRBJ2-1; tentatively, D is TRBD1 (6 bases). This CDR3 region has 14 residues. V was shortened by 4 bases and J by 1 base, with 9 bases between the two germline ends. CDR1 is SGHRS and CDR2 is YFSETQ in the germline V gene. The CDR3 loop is CASSPGQSYNEQFF. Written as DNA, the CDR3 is TGCGCCAGCAGCCCTGGACAGTCCTACAATGAGCAGTTCTTC.

CDR3 amino acids: CASSRLYGTDSNQPQHF. The DNA of the CDR3 is TGTGCCAGCAGCCGGCTTTACGGGACAGATAGCAATCAGCCCCAGCATTTT. The rearrangement joins TRBV5-8 to TRBJ1-5; 7 bases are a match to TRBD1. Germline V gives CDR1 SGHTS, CDR2 YDEGEE. After removal of 4 bases from V and 0 bases from J, the junction contained 10 bases not matched to a gene. CDR3 length: 17 residues.

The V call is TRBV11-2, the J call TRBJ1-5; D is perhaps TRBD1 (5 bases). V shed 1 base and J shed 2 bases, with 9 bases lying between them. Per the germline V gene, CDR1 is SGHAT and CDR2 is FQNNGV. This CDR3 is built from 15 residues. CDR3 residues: CASSLGQMGNQPQHF. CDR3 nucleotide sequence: TGTGCCAGCAGCTTAGGACAGATGGGCAATCAGCCCCAGCATTTT.

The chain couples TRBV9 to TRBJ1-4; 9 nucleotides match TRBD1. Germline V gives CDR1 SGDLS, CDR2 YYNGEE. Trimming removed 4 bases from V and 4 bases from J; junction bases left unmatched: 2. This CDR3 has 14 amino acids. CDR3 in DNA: TGTGCCAGCAGCTTGGGACAGGGTAATGAAAAACTGTTTTTT. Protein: CASSLGQGNEKLFF.

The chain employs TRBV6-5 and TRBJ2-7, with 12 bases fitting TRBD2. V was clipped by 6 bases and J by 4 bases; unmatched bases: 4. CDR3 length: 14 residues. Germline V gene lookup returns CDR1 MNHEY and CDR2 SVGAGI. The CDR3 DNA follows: TGTGCCAGCAGGTCTAGCGGGGGGGCGTACGAGCAGTACTTC. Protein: CASRSSGGAYEQYF.

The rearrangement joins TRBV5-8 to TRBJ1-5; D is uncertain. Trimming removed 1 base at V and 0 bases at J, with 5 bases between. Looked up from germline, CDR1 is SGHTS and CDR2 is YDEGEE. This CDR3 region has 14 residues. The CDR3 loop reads CASSLPVSNQPQHF. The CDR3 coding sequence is TGTGCCAGCAGCTTGCCGGTTAGCAATCAGCCCCAGCATTTT.

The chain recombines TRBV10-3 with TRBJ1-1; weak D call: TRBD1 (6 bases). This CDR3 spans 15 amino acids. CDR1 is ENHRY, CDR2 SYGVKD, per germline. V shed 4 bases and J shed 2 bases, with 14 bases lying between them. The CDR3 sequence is CAISAEMDRNTEAFF. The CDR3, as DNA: TGTGCCATCAGTGCCGAAATGGACAGAAACACTGAAGCTTTCTTT.

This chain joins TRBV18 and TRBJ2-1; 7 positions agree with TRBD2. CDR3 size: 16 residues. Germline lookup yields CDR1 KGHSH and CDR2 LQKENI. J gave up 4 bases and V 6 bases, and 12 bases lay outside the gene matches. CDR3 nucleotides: TGTGCCAGCTCGTCGGCTTTACTAGCGAGTTACAATGAGCAGTTCTTC. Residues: CASSSALLASYNEQFF.